The 32 T cell receptor beta chains given below trace back to one sample, sequenced in a study of response to subunit inactivated influenza vaccine. TCRdb analysed the RT-PCR reads with MiXCR anew, one entry per CDR3 protein. This table holds hundreds of thousands of distinct CDR3 sequences, 12% to 15% found once. Sample: PBMCs from blood, taken around 14 days before vaccination. These receptor sequences come from a man aged 45-65 years who received an inactivated influenza vaccine.

The chain has TRBV27 and TRBJ2-1; D possibly corresponds to TRBD1 (5 bases). Germline V lookup: CDR1 MNHEY, CDR2 SMNVEV (reference sequence). The V end was cut by 9 bases, the J end by 1 base, with 16 bases between. The CDR3 loop spans 15 amino acids. This CDR3 reads CARGVRVVSYNEQFF. CDR3 nucleotide sequence: TGTGCCAGAGGGGTTCGGGTAGTTTCCTACAATGAGCAGTTCTTC.

This clonotype was counted between two and nine times. The V gene is TRBV7-9, the J gene TRBJ2-5; possible D gene TRBD2, 6 bases. Trimming removed 1 base at V and 1 base at J, with 10 bases between. Looked up from germline, CDR1 is SEHNR and CDR2 is FQNEAQ (reference sequence). The CDR3 has 15 residues. CDR3 sequence reads: CASSLDGGPQETQYF. Here the CDR3 DNA reads TGTGCCAGCAGCTTAGACGGAGGGCCCCAAGAGACCCAGTACTTC.

This clonotype was counted between two and nine times. The chain employs TRBV20-1 and TRBJ2-1; 10 bases align to TRBD2. With 3 bases clipped from V and 6 bases from J, the junction kept 11 bases outside the gene matches. Germline CDR1 is DFQATT and CDR2 is SNEGSKA (reference sequence). This CDR3 is built from 16 residues. CDR3 residues: CSARWPSGGVGNEQFF. The CDR3, as DNA: TGCAGTGCTAGGTGGCCTAGCGGGGGAGTGGGCAATGAGCAGTTCTTC.

The table lists this clonotype with a few counts. CDR3 protein: CAIRPGQTYEQYF. In DNA, the CDR3 is TGTGCCATCAGGCCGGGACAGACCTACGAGCAGTACTTC. The chain couples TRBV10-3 to TRBJ2-7; 7 bases line up with TRBD1. Germline CDR1 ENHRY, CDR2 SYGVKD. CDR3 length: 13 residues. J was trimmed by 2 bases and V by 6 bases; bases with no gene match: 4.

This clonotype was detected a few times. This chain joins TRBV19 and TRBJ2-7, with a weak D call TRBD2 (5 bases). The ends were cut back, 4 bases at V and 6 bases at J, with 19 bases in the middle. CDR1 LNHDA and CDR2 SQIVND come from the germline V gene (reference sequence). The CDR3 spans 15 residues. The CDR3, as DNA: TGTGCCAGTAGTACTACGTGGCAGCGGCGGAGCGAGCAGTACTTC. As protein: CASSTTWQRRSEQYF.

This clonotype was recorded many times. The chain employs TRBV5-1 and TRBJ1-1; the D gene is possibly TRBD1 (6 bases). CDR1 is SGHRS and CDR2 is YFSETQ in the germline V gene. This CDR3 is 14 amino acids long. Between the trimmed V and J ends, which lost 2 bases and 0 bases, there was a span of 8 bases. Written as DNA, the CDR3 is TGCGCCAGCAGCTTACAGGGCGTGAACACTGAAGCTTTCTTT. Protein product: CASSLQGVNTEAFF.

This clonotype appeared a few times. This sequence joins TRBV28 and TRBJ2-1; TRBD2 matches at 11 bases. The trim removed 2 bases at V and 7 bases at J, leaving 1 base unmatched. Germline V CDR1 and CDR2: MDHEN, SYDVKM. The length of the CDR3 is 14 residues. The CDR3 DNA follows: TGTGCCAGCAGTTTAAGACTAGCGGGAAATGAGCAGTTCTTC. It is translated as CASSLRLAGNEQFF.

Many counts were recorded for this clonotype. This chain joins TRBV12-3 or TRBV12-4 and TRBJ1-6, with 7 nucleotides matching TRBD1. CDR3 length: 15 residues. The ends lost 10 bases at V and 3 bases at J; junction bases unmatched: 9. The CDR3 region has the DNA TGTGCCACCCGAGGGGCAGGGGGCTATAATTCACCCCTCCACTTT. This gives the protein CATRGAGGYNSPLHF.

On this clonotype: Given a much more abundant clone one base away, this may be a read error. The gene calls are TRBV5-1 and TRBJ2-1; a weak D match, TRBD1 (6 bases). Germline lookup yields CDR1 SGHRS and CDR2 YFSETQ. The CDR3 runs to 15 residues. CDR3 amino acids: CASSLGTASYDEQFF. The CDR3 coding sequence is TGCGCCAGCAGCTTGGGGACAGCCTCCTACGATGAGCAGTTCTTC. The full variable domain, rest sourced from reference TRBV5-1 and TRBJ2-1, is KAGVTQTPRYLIKTRGQQVTLSCSPISGHRSVSWYQQTPGQGLQFLFEYFSETQRNKGNFPGRFSGRQFSNSRSEMNVSTLELGDSALYLCASSLGTASYDEQFFGPGTRLTVL.

This clonotype was picked up many times. This chain connects TRBV28 to TRBJ1-2; D is perhaps TRBD1 (5 bases). V lost 2 bases, J lost 7 bases, and 11 bases lay in between. The V gene's germline CDR1 is MDHEN and CDR2 SYDVKM. The CDR3 has 13 amino acids. Here the CDR3 reads CASSLIRVGGYTF. CDR3 DNA sequence: TGTGCCAGCAGTTTAATCAGGGTTGGTGGCTACACCTTC.

The V call is TRBV12-3 or TRBV12-4, the J call TRBJ2-7; D call uncertain. The CDR3 loop spans 14 amino acids. V lost 4 bases and J 5 bases, leaving 15 bases between the germline ends. CDR3 residues: CASSSAVGVHEQYF. DNA of the CDR3: TGTGCCAGCAGTTCCGCGGTAGGTGTCCACGAGCAGTACTTC.

This clonotype was detected a few times. V and J are TRBV5-1 and TRBJ1-1; tentative D call: TRBD1 (6 bases). V lost 6 bases and J 3 bases, leaving 18 bases between the germline ends. Germline assignment: CDR1 SGHRS and CDR2 YFSETQ. This CDR3 has 15 residues. CDR3 protein: CASTPYRVDDTEAFF. The CDR3 nucleotides read TGCGCCAGCACCCCGTACAGGGTAGATGACACTGAAGCTTTCTTT.

The rearrangement joins TRBV6-6 to TRBJ2-7, with D possibly being TRBD1 (5 bases). The CDR3 is 13 residues long. Germline CDR1 is MNHNY and CDR2 is SVGAGI (reference sequence). V dropped 6 bases and J dropped 5 bases, with 14 bases sitting between them. This chain's CDR3 is CASSPDSVNEQYF. CDR3 nucleotide sequence: TGTGCCAGCAGCCCCGACAGCGTCAACGAGCAGTACTTC.

The chain links TRBV11-3 to TRBJ2-5, with 10 bases identical to TRBD2. The junction had 10 bases not matched to a gene; V was cut back by 4 bases and J by 5 bases. The CDR3 covers 16 residues. Looked up from germline, CDR1 is SGHNT and CDR2 is YENEEA. CDR3: CASSSNSGGALETQYF. In DNA, the CDR3 is TGTGCCAGCAGCTCCAACAGCGGGGGGGCTTTGGAGACCCAGTACTTC.

This clonotype came up many times. The V gene is TRBV12-3 or TRBV12-4, the J gene TRBJ1-1; 7 nucleotides line up with TRBD1. The V segment lost 5 bases and the J segment 1 base; nucleotides outside the gene matches: 4. CDR3 length: 14 amino acids. This CDR3 reads CASSVGQANTEAFF. CDR3 nucleotides: TGTGCCAGCAGTGTCGGACAGGCGAACACTGAAGCTTTCTTT.

The chain has TRBV28 and TRBJ1-5; D is uncertain. Germline CDR1 reads MDHEN; CDR2 reads SYDVKM. V was shortened by 6 bases and J by 2 bases, with 11 bases between the two germline ends. CDR3 length: 14 amino acids. DNA of the CDR3: TGTGCCAGCAGGGACCGACGGGGCAATCAGCCCCAGCATTTT. Its translation is CASRDRRGNQPQHF.

This chain connects TRBV7-2 to TRBJ1-2; 7 bases are shared with TRBD1. With 5 bases clipped from V and 2 bases from J, the junction kept 11 bases outside the gene matches. The CDR3 sequence is 16 residues long. Germline CDR1 SGHTA, CDR2 FQGNSA. This chain's CDR3 is CASSPSDRLVNYGYTF. CDR3 DNA: TGTGCCAGCAGCCCCTCGGACAGGTTGGTGAACTATGGCTACACCTTC.

The chain joins TRBV4-3 to TRBJ2-4, with 10 bases lining up with TRBD1. Germline values: CDR1 LGHNA, CDR2 YSLEER. The ends lost 1 base at V and 8 bases at J; junction bases unmatched: 5. This CDR3 region has 15 residues. CDR3: CASSQARTGGDIQYF. The CDR3 DNA is TGCGCCAGCAGCCAAGCCCGGACAGGGGGGGACATTCAGTACTTC.

The chain carries TRBV28 and TRBJ2-2; the match to TRBD1 covers 9 bases. The CDR3 contains 14 residues. The V gene's germline CDR1 is MDHEN and CDR2 SYDVKM. J lost 7 bases, V lost 7 bases, and 7 bases had no gene match. CDR3 residues: CASTPQGADGELFF. The CDR3 region has the DNA TGTGCCAGCACCCCACAGGGGGCGGACGGGGAGCTGTTTTTT. Full variable domain (missing parts from reference TRBV28 and TRBJ2-2): DVKVTQSSRYLVKRTGEKVFLECVQDMDHENMFWYRQDPGLGLRLIYFSYDVKMKEKGDIPEGYSVSREKKERFSLILESASTNQTSMYLCASTPQGADGELFFGEGSRLTVL.

The chain couples TRBV10-1 to TRBJ1-4; D not resolved. With 4 bases removed from V and 5 bases from J, the gap between germline ends came to 8 bases. CDR3 length: 13 residues. Germline V gene lookup returns CDR1 WNHNN and CDR2 SYGVQD (reference sequence). The CDR3 loop is CASSAGKNEKLFF. In DNA form, the CDR3 reads TGCGCCAGCAGTGCGGGGAAGAATGAAAAACTGTTTTTT.

This clonotype turned up a few times. The rearrangement joins TRBV20-1 to TRBJ2-3; D gene unclear. The CDR3 loop spans 13 amino acids. With 4 bases removed from V and 0 bases from J, the gap between germline ends came to 8 bases. Germline CDR1 DFQATT, CDR2 SNEGSKA (reference sequence). This CDR3 reads CSAISESTDTQYF. The CDR3 bases are TGCAGTGCTATCAGCGAGAGCACAGATACGCAGTATTTT.

A few counts support this clonotype. The chain uses TRBV14 and TRBJ2-7, with 8 nucleotides matching TRBD1. Germline CDR1 SGHDN, CDR2 FVKESK. This CDR3 is built from 15 residues. The ends lost 4 bases at V and 2 bases at J; junction bases unmatched: 7. CDR3 sequence (DNA): TGTGCCAGCAGCCCAACGACAGGGGCACCCTACGAGCAGTACTTC. Translated, it gives CASSPTTGAPYEQYF.

This clonotype has a handful of counts. The V call is TRBV7-2, the J call TRBJ2-5, with D tentatively TRBD1 or TRBD2 (5 bases each). V lost 5 bases, J lost 5 bases, and 21 bases lay in between. The germline V gene encodes CDR1 SGHTA and CDR2 FQGNSA. The CDR3 has 16 amino acids. CDR3 residues: CASSVGLTGGRETQYF. In DNA form, the CDR3 reads TGTGCCAGCAGCGTAGGGCTGACTGGGGGTCGGGAGACCCAGTACTTC.

The CDR3 loop reads CASSLSVQGVAFF. CDR3 nucleotides: TGTGCCAGCAGTTTATCGGTCCAGGGGGTGGCTTTCTTT. The chain links TRBV27 to TRBJ1-1; 7 nucleotides line up with TRBD1. After removal of 0 bases from V and 11 bases from J, the junction contained 6 bases not matched to a gene. The CDR3 extends over 13 amino acids. Germline-derived CDR1 and CDR2 are MNHEY and SMNVEV (reference sequence).

This clonotype has ten or more counts. V and J are TRBV7-9 and TRBJ2-2; unclear D gene. V lost 5 bases and J 7 bases, leaving 8 bases between the germline ends. The CDR3 runs to 12 residues. Germline-derived CDR1 and CDR2 are SEHNR and FQNEAQ (reference sequence). The CDR3 DNA reads TGTGCCAGCAGCCTCGAGAGCGGGGAGCTGTTTTTT. Protein product: CASSLESGELFF.

The genes are TRBV6-1 and TRBJ2-5, with 7 bases lining up with TRBD2. The CDR3 loop spans 16 amino acids. With V trimmed by 6 bases and J by 5 bases, 15 bases remained unmatched. Germline loops: CDR1 MNHNS, CDR2 SASEGT. Here the CDR3 DNA reads TGTGCCAGCAGCCGAGCGGGGCCGGACTTCGTTGAGACCCAGTACTTC. Its translation: CASSRAGPDFVETQYF.

The CDR3 bases are TGTGCCAGCAAAATGGACAGGCTCGGTTCCGGGGAGCTGTTTTTT. It specifies CASKMDRLGSGELFF. The chain combines TRBV6-1 with TRBJ2-2; 7 nucleotides align to TRBD1. Trimming took 7 bases from V and 6 from J; bases not matched to a gene: 11. The germline V gene has CDR1 MNHNS and CDR2 SASEGT. This CDR3 is built from 15 residues.

The chain employs TRBV6-2 or TRBV6-3 and TRBJ2-7; D unresolved. Trimming took 6 bases from V and 1 from J, leaving 25 bases between them. This CDR3 spans 18 amino acids. Germline CDR1 and CDR2: MNHEY and SVGEGT. CDR3 residues: CASSGPRPTFHFSYEQYF. The CDR3 region has the DNA TGTGCCAGCAGCGGCCCAAGACCCACCTTTCACTTTTCCTACGAGCAGTACTTC.

In its sample, this clonotype was seen a few times. This chain joins TRBV20-1 and TRBJ2-1, with TRBD1 matching over 7 bases. This CDR3 contains 14 residues. Germline CDR1 DFQATT, CDR2 SNEGSKA (reference sequence). The trim removed 3 bases at V and 5 bases at J, leaving 7 bases unmatched. Here the CDR3 reads CSASRGPKDNEQFF. CDR3 DNA sequence: TGCAGTGCTAGTAGGGGGCCAAAGGACAATGAGCAGTTCTTC.

This clonotype was counted a few times. V is TRBV5-1 and J is TRBJ1-2; maybe TRBD1 (6 bases). There are 15 residues in the CDR3. V lost 4 bases to trimming and J lost 3 bases, with 16 bases between them. CDR1 is SGHRS and CDR2 is YFSETQ in the germline V gene. CDR3 nucleotides: TGCGCCAGCAGCGCGCAGGGGTCGGTCGACTATGGCTACACCTTC. Protein: CASSAQGSVDYGYTF.

The CDR3 DNA is TGTGCCAGCAGGGAGGGAGTGGGGGAGCAGTACTTC. It specifies CASREGVGEQYF. The J gene is TRBJ2-7, the V gene TRBV12-3 or TRBV12-4; TRBD2 might be the D (6 bases). This CDR3 has 12 residues. Between the trimmed V and J ends, which lost 6 bases and 7 bases, there was a span of 13 bases.

The rearrangement links TRBV24-1 to TRBJ2-3, with 11 nucleotides matching TRBD2. Trimming cost V 3 bases and J 4 bases; bases outside gene matches: 5. Germline assignment: CDR1 KGHDR and CDR2 SFDVKD. The CDR3 totals 16 residues. The CDR3 loop reads CATSDGPSGGPDTQYF. In DNA form, the CDR3 reads TGTGCCACCAGTGATGGACCTAGCGGGGGGCCAGATACGCAGTATTTT.